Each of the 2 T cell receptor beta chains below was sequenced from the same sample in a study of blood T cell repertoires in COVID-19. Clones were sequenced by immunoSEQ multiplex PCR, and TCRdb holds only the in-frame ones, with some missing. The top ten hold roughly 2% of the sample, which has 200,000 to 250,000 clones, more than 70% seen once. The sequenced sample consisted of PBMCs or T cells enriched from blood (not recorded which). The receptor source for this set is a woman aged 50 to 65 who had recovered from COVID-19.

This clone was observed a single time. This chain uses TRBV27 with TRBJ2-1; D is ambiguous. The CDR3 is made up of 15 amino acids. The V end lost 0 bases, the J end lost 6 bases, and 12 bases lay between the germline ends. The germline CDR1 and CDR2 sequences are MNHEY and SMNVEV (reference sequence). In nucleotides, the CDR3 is TGTGCCAGCAGTTTATCCCAGTCTCATCGCAATGAGCAGTTCTTC. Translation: CASSLSQSHRNEQFF.

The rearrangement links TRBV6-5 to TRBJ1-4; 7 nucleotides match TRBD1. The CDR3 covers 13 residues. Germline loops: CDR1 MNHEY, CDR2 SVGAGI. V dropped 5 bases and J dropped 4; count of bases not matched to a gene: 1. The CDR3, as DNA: TGTGCCAGCAGTCGACAGGGTAATGAAAAACTGTTTTTT. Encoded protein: CASSRQGNEKLFF.